The entry that follows covers one T cell receptor (beta chain) sequence. The method was immunoSEQ multiplex PCR; TCRdb's version includes in-frame clones alone and lacks a portion of them. This sample has more than 85,000 clones, with roughly 84% found just once. This specimen comes from a study of T cell responses to AZD1222 COVID-19 vaccine. Germline CDR1 and CDR2: KGHDR and SFDVKD. V lost 2 bases and J lost 8, with 20 bases in between. This CDR3 is built from 16 residues. This chain joins TRBV24-1 and TRBJ1-2, with D possibly matching TRBD1 (5 bases). The receptor's source is an adult in good health. The source was peripheral blood, collected on day 0 of AZD1222 vaccination. This CDR3 reads CATSDSGSGLLQGYTF. In DNA form, the CDR3 reads TGTGCCACCAGTGATTCAGGGTCCGGCCTTTTACAAGGCTACACCTTC.